Each of the 26 T cell receptor beta chains below was sequenced from the same sample in a study of blood T cell repertoires in COVID-19. This table comes from immunoSEQ multiplex PCR, and its TCRdb copy is limited to in-frame clones, with some not included. The sample includes just over 200,000 clones, approximately 84% of them seen just once. The specimen was peripheral blood. These TCRs come from a man at least 80 years old with acute or convalescent COVID-19.

The rearrangement uses TRBV25-1 and TRBJ1-2; D uncertain. Trimming removed 8 bases from V and 1 base from J, with 8 bases in between. Germline V gene data show CDR1 as MGHDK and CDR2 as SYGVNS. There are 12 residues in the CDR3. The CDR3 nucleotides are TGTGCCAGCCGGGATTATAACTATGGCTACACCTTC. It is translated as CASRDYNYGYTF.

The chain employs TRBV18 and TRBJ2-2; 7 bases map to TRBD1. This CDR3 comprises 18 residues. Looked up from germline, CDR1 is KGHSH and CDR2 is LQKENI. With V trimmed by 4 bases and J by 4 bases, 15 bases remained unmatched. In nucleotides, the CDR3 is TGTGCCAGCTCACGTAATAACCTACAGGGGTCGAGCACCGGGGAGCTGTTTTTT. Translated: CASSRNNLQGSSTGELFF.

The rearrangement joins TRBV6-1 to TRBJ1-4; D is perhaps TRBD1 (6 bases). CDR1 and CDR2 from the germline V gene are MNHNS and SASEGT. This CDR3 is built from 14 residues. V lost 2 bases, J lost 5 bases, and 9 bases lay in between. In nucleotides, the CDR3 is TGTGCCAGCAGTGAACAAACAGGGAATGAAAAACTGTTTTTT. Amino acid sequence: CASSEQTGNEKLFF.

The rearrangement joins TRBV10-1 to TRBJ2-7; tentatively, D is TRBD1 (6 bases). Germline V gene data show CDR1 as WNHNN and CDR2 as SYGVQD (reference sequence). With 10 bases removed from V and 1 base from J, the gap between germline ends came to 14 bases. CDR3 size: 13 residues. The CDR3 nucleotides read TGCGCCACTTCGGACAGCCCGTCCTACGAGCAGTACTTC. This sequence encodes CATSDSPSYEQYF.

This chain connects TRBV19 to TRBJ2-2, with TRBD1 matching over 7 bases. CDR1 is LNHDA and CDR2 is SQIVND in the germline V gene (reference sequence). The CDR3 is 15 residues long. After removal of 4 bases from V and 4 bases from J, the junction contained 6 bases not matched to a gene. CDR3 sequence reads: CASSKTGVSTGELFF. CDR3 DNA: TGTGCCAGTAGTAAAACAGGGGTGAGCACCGGGGAGCTGTTTTTT.

V and J are TRBV27 and TRBJ1-1; D unclear. V was clipped by 7 bases and J by 2 bases, with 14 bases between them. This CDR3 region has 14 residues. In germline, CDR1 is MNHEY, CDR2 SMNVEV (reference sequence). The CDR3 bases are TGTGCCAGCATCGTCCGGCCGGGAAACACTGAAGCTTTCTTT. It specifies CASIVRPGNTEAFF.

The J gene is TRBJ1-1, the V gene TRBV29-1, with TRBD1 matching 7 bases. J lost 7 bases, V lost 6 bases, and 14 bases had no gene match. The CDR3 extends over 14 amino acids. Germline V CDR1 and CDR2: SQVTM, ANQGSEA. Here the CDR3 DNA reads TGCAGCGTCAACTGGAGGGGACGACAGGGTGAAGCTTTCTTT. Its protein product is CSVNWRGRQGEAFF.

The chain joins TRBV5-1 to TRBJ2-5; possibly TRBD2 for D (6 bases). CDR3 length equals 15 residues. From germline, CDR1 is SGHRS and CDR2 YFSETQ. The V end lost 0 bases, the J end lost 3 bases, and 12 bases lay between the germline ends. CDR3 coding DNA: TGCGCCAGCAGCTTGGCCTTGGGGGGTAAAGAGACCCAGTACTTC. Residues: CASSLALGGKETQYF.

This chain connects TRBV6-5 to TRBJ2-3; 8 nucleotides line up with TRBD2. The J segment lost 0 bases and the V segment lost 6 bases, leaving 2 bases of the junction unmatched. The CDR3 extends over 14 amino acids. CDR1 MNHEY and CDR2 SVGAGI come from the germline V gene. Written as DNA, the CDR3 is TGTGCCAGCAGAGAGCGGGGGAGCACAGATACGCAGTATTTT. Protein sequence: CASRERGSTDTQYF.

This chain links TRBV30 with TRBJ1-5; D remains unclear. CDR1 and CDR2 from the germline V gene are GTSNPN and SVGIG (reference sequence). The length of the CDR3 is 13 residues. Trimming stripped 2 bases from V and 0 bases from J, with 5 bases between. The CDR3 nucleotides are TGTGCCTGGAGTATAGATAGCAATCAGCCCCAGCATTTT. Translating it yields CAWSIDSNQPQHF.

The chain combines TRBV4-3 with TRBJ2-2; 8 bases match TRBD2. J lost 4 bases, V lost 1 base, and 8 bases had no gene match. This CDR3 has 17 residues. Germline CDR1 LGHNA, CDR2 YSLEER. As DNA, the CDR3 is TGCGCCAGCAGCCAAGTTTGGCGGGAGGAGGGCACCGGGGAGCTGTTTTTT. As protein: CASSQVWREEGTGELFF.

The count of this clone is one. The CDR3 protein is CASSWGTGGIDTQYF. The CDR3 nucleotides read TGTGCCAGCAGCTGGGGGACAGGGGGAATTGATACGCAGTATTTT. This chain uses TRBV3-1 (or the pseudogene TRBV3-2) with TRBJ2-3, with 11 bases lining up with TRBD1. Trimming removed 5 bases from V and 6 bases from J; junction bases left unmatched: 7. Germline CDR1 LGHDT, CDR2 YNNKEL (reference sequence). The CDR3 sequence is 15 residues long.

The chain has TRBV28 and TRBJ2-7, with a tentative D call TRBD2 (5 bases). Germline lookup yields CDR1 MDHEN and CDR2 SYDVKM. Trimming took 3 bases from V and 0 from J, leaving 12 bases between them. The CDR3 length is 15 residues. DNA of the CDR3: TGTGCCAGCAGTTTTTTTGGAGGCTCCTCCTACGAGCAGTACTTC. Protein: CASSFFGGSSYEQYF.

The V gene is TRBV2, the J gene TRBJ2-3; D is possibly TRBD2 (5 bases). Trimming removed 6 bases from V and 6 bases from J, with 16 bases in between. Germline values: CDR1 SNHLY, CDR2 FYNNEI. The CDR3 totals 14 residues. The CDR3 protein is CASRASRAADTQYF. CDR3 DNA: TGTGCCAGCAGGGCCTCGAGGGCGGCCGATACGCAGTATTTT.

V gene TRBV30 combines with J gene TRBJ2-3, with D unclear. V was clipped by 2 bases and J by 2 bases, with 5 bases between them. In germline, CDR1 is GTSNPN, CDR2 SVGIG (reference sequence). This CDR3 contains 12 residues. This chain's CDR3 is CAWSSHTDTQYF. CDR3 nucleotide sequence: TGTGCCTGGAGTAGCCACACAGATACGCAGTATTTT. Using reference TRBV30 and TRBJ2-3 for the parts outside the CDR3, the full variable domain is SQTIHQWPATLVQPVGSPLSLECTVEGTSNPNLYWYRQAAGRGLQLLFYSVGIGQISSEVPQNLSASRPQDRQFILSSKKLLLSDSGFYLCAWSSHTDTQYFGPGTRLTVL.

The rearrangement joins TRBV2 to TRBJ1-2; D remains unclear. The V gene's germline CDR1 is SNHLY and CDR2 FYNNEI. Trimming left V 3 bases short and J 4 bases short, with 12 bases between. This CDR3 contains 14 residues. CDR3 DNA sequence: TGTGCCAGCAGTGAGCAGGCGTTAGGCTATGGCTACACCTTC. Its protein is CASSEQALGYGYTF.

This clone was seen more than once but under ten times. This chain joins TRBV9 and TRBJ2-1; D is unclear. The CDR3 sequence is 15 residues long. V lost 1 base and J 0 bases, leaving 8 bases between the germline ends. In germline, CDR1 is SGDLS, CDR2 YYNGEE. CDR3 in amino acids: CASSVHPSSYNEQFF. The CDR3 DNA reads as TGTGCCAGCAGCGTACACCCGAGCTCCTACAATGAGCAGTTCTTC.

The chain couples TRBV3-1 (or the pseudogene TRBV3-2) to TRBJ1-3; the D gene is possibly TRBD1 (5 bases). This CDR3 has 14 residues. CDR1 is LGHDT and CDR2 is YNNKEL in the germline V gene (reference sequence). V lost 4 bases to trimming and J lost 4 bases, with 11 bases between them. CDR3 loop: CASSRGGSGNTIYF. CDR3 sequence (DNA): TGTGCCAGCAGCCGGGGGGGGTCCGGAAACACCATATATTTT.

The chain recombines TRBV18 with TRBJ2-1; TRBD1 might be the D (6 bases). The CDR3 sequence is 12 residues long. The V and J ends lost 6 bases and 5 bases respectively, with 8 bases between them. Germline CDR1 and CDR2: KGHSH and LQKENI. The CDR3 loop is CASSRQDNEQFF. The DNA of the CDR3 is TGTGCCAGCTCCCGACAGGACAATGAGCAGTTCTTC.

The chain recombines TRBV7-2 with TRBJ1-1; TRBD1 is a possible D gene (6 bases). Trimming stripped 4 bases from V and 4 bases from J, with 10 bases between. The germline V gene has CDR1 SGHTA and CDR2 FQGNSA. The CDR3 is made up of 13 amino acids. The CDR3 DNA sequence: TGTGCCAGCAGCTCTACAGGGACCACTGAAGCTTTCTTT. Translated: CASSSTGTTEAFF.

This chain joins TRBV2 and TRBJ1-5; 9 positions match TRBD1. The CDR3 is made up of 14 amino acids. Germline V lookup: CDR1 SNHLY, CDR2 FYNNEI. The J segment lost 4 bases and the V segment lost 4 bases, leaving 2 bases of the junction unmatched. CDR3 region: CASSAGTGNQPQHF. The CDR3, as DNA: TGTGCCAGCAGTGCTGGGACAGGGAATCAGCCCCAGCATTTT.

The gene calls are TRBV5-1 and TRBJ2-1, with D hard to call. V lost 4 bases to trimming and J lost 0 bases, with 14 bases between them. This CDR3 comprises 16 residues. Germline lookup yields CDR1 SGHRS and CDR2 YFSETQ. The CDR3 protein is CASSPPSGGSYNEQFF. The CDR3 DNA reads as TGCGCCAGCAGCCCCCCCAGTGGCGGCTCCTACAATGAGCAGTTCTTC.

The V call is TRBV6-1, the J call TRBJ2-2; perhaps TRBD1 as D (6 bases). The germline V and J ends were trimmed by 2 bases and 4 bases, with 11 bases remaining between them. Germline V gene sequence: CDR1 MNHNS, CDR2 SASEGT. The CDR3 loop spans 15 amino acids. The CDR3 DNA follows: TGTGCCAGCAGTGAACAGGGGCTGTTCACCGGGGAGCTGTTTTTT. This encodes CASSEQGLFTGELFF.

The chain has TRBV9 and TRBJ2-3; D is ambiguous. Per germline, CDR1 SGDLS and CDR2 YYNGEE. The V gene lost 2 bases and the J gene lost 0 bases, with 10 bases spanning the gap. The CDR3 spans 15 residues. CDR3: CASSVTYLSTDTQYF. CDR3 DNA: TGTGCCAGCAGCGTTACGTACTTAAGCACAGATACGCAGTATTTT.

V gene TRBV24-1 combines with J gene TRBJ2-7; D gene ambiguous. Trimming removed 2 bases at V and 4 bases at J, with 5 bases between. CDR3 length: 12 amino acids. Germline V lookup: CDR1 KGHDR, CDR2 SFDVKD. The CDR3 nucleotides are TGTGCCACCAGTGATTACATTTACGAGCAGTACGTC. This codes for CATSDYIYEQYV.

V gene TRBV27 combines with J gene TRBJ2-7; 10 bases map to TRBD1. V gave up 6 bases and J gave up 0 bases; unmatched junction bases: 5. Germline V lookup: CDR1 MNHEY, CDR2 SMNVEV (reference sequence). CDR3 length: 15 amino acids. CDR3 nucleotide sequence: TGTGCCAGCAGAAGGGGACAGGGGAGCTCCTACGAGCAGTACGTC. Protein sequence: CASRRGQGSSYEQYV.